A selection of T cell receptor beta chains follows, all from one sample in a study of early T cells in non-severe SARS-CoV-2 infection. Each CDR3 protein is one row after TCRdb ran MiXCR on the 5' RACE reads. Found here are some 66,000 distinct CDR3 sequences, approximately 9.1% of them singletons; the top ten hold under 4%. Sequencing input: whole blood. These TCRs come from an adult who was a healthcare worker with PCR-confirmed SARS-CoV-2 infection or an uninfected control (not recorded which). Both conserved end residues are part of each CDR3. A D gene is named only where the DNA matches it firmly. Size values are once, few and many counts, or a class for expanded clones, and some rows have none.

J gene: TRBJ2-7; D gene: TRBD2; clone size: NA; V gene: TRBV7-6; CDR3 protein: CASSRGGDYEQYF; CDR3 DNA: TGTGCCAGCAGCCGGGGGGGAGACTACGAGCAGTACTTC
J gene: TRBJ2-5; D gene: TRBD1; clone size: NA; V gene: TRBV5-5; CDR3 protein: CASRTGGEETQYF; CDR3 DNA: TGTGCCAGCAGGACAGGGGGCGAAGAGACCCAGTACTTC
J gene: TRBJ2-7; D gene: NA; clone size: many; V gene: TRBV6-5; CDR3 protein: CASSYSYRSQIEQYF; CDR3 DNA: TGTGCCAGCAGTTACTCGTACAGGTCCCAGATTGAGCAGTACTTC
J gene: TRBJ2-1; D gene: NA; clone size: few; V gene: TRBV12-2; CDR3 protein: CARDRLPYNEQFF; CDR3 DNA: TGTGCAAGGGACCGACTCCCTTACAATGAGCAGTTCTTC
J gene: TRBJ2-1; D gene: NA; clone size: many; V gene: TRBV2; CDR3 protein: CASSDVQGLGSNEQFF; CDR3 DNA: TGTGCCAGCAGTGACGTGCAGGGGTTGGGTAGCAATGAGCAGTTCTTC
J gene: TRBJ2-2; D gene: TRBD2; clone size: few; V gene: TRBV11-2; CDR3 protein: CASSLVPSGRPNTGELFF; CDR3 DNA: TGTGCCAGCAGCTTAGTTCCCAGCGGGAGACCGAACACCGGGGAGCTGTTTTTT
J gene: TRBJ1-1; D gene: TRBD1; clone size: many; V gene: TRBV7-9; CDR3 protein: CASSLPTGVSAEAFF; CDR3 DNA: TGTGCCAGCAGCTTACCGACAGGGGTCAGCGCTGAAGCTTTCTTT
J gene: TRBJ2-3; D gene: NA; clone size: few; V gene: TRBV2; CDR3 protein: CASSERGVLTDTQYF; CDR3 DNA: TGTGCCAGCAGTGAGAGGGGAGTACTCACAGATACGCAGTATTTT
J gene: TRBJ2-3; D gene: NA; clone size: NA; V gene: TRBV24-1; CDR3 protein: CATSERRGIGTDTQYF; CDR3 DNA: TGTGCCACCAGTGAGAGAAGGGGAATTGGCACAGATACGCAGTATTTT
J gene: TRBJ2-6; D gene: NA; clone size: few; V gene: TRBV12-3/TRBV12-4; CDR3 protein: CASSLIRGSGANVLTF; CDR3 DNA: TGTGCCAGCAGTTTAATCAGGGGAAGTGGGGCCAACGTCCTGACTTTC
J gene: TRBJ2-1; D gene: TRBD2; clone size: few; V gene: TRBV4-3; CDR3 protein: CASSSGRALDEQFF; CDR3 DNA: TGCGCCAGCAGCAGCGGGAGGGCCTTGGATGAGCAGTTCTTC
J gene: TRBJ2-1; D gene: TRBD2; clone size: many; V gene: TRBV5-5; CDR3 protein: CASSLASGVSYNEQFF; CDR3 DNA: TGTGCCAGCAGCTTGGCTAGCGGAGTCTCCTACAATGAGCAGTTCTTC